This T cell receptor beta chain was obtained from a study of blood T cell repertoires in COVID-19. Study-wide background: PBMCs, B-cell-depleted T cells, or T cells were the source of the cDNA or gDNA that made up the material.

The germline CDR1 and CDR2 sequences are SQVTM and ANQGSEA. V dropped 6 bases and J dropped 6; count of bases not matched to a gene: 8. The CDR3 length is 14 residues. Only in-frame clones appear in the TCRdb table, and some are missing; sequencing was by immunoSEQ multiplex PCR. Of about 16,000 clones listed, around 88% are singletons. The sequenced sample consisted of peripheral blood. This chain joins TRBV29-1 and TRBJ2-1; 10 nucleotides line up with TRBD1. This receptor was identified in a human donor in a cohort sampled during active COVID-19. This CDR3 is CSVPDRGPPNEQFF. The CDR3 region has the DNA TGCAGCGTACCAGACAGGGGGCCCCCCAATGAGCAGTTCTTC.